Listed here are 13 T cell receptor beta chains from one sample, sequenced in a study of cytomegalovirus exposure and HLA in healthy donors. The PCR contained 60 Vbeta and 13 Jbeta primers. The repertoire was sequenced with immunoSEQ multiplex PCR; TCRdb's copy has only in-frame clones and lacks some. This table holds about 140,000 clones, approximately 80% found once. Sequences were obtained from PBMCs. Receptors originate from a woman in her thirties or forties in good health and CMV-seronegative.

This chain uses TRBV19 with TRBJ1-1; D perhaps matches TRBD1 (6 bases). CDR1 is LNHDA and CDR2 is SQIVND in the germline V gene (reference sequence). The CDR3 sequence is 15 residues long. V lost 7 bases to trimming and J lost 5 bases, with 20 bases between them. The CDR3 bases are TGTGCCAGTACCCCCGTACAGGGTAGGGGGACTGAAGCTTTCTTT. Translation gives CASTPVQGRGTEAFF.

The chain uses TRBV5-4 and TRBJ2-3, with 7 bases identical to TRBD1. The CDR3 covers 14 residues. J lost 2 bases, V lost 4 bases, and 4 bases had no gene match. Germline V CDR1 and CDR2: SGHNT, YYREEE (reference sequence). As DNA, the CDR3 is TGTGCCAGCAGCGAGGGACAGTACACAGATACGCAGTATTTT. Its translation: CASSEGQYTDTQYF.

The CDR3 region is CASTQTDQETQYF. The DNA for the CDR3 is TGTGCCAGCACCCAGACAGACCAAGAGACCCAGTACTTC. J is TRBJ2-5 and V is TRBV6-5; weak D call: TRBD1 (5 bases). The germline V gene encodes CDR1 MNHEY and CDR2 SVGAGI. This CDR3 contains 13 residues. The V gene lost 7 bases and the J gene lost 0 bases, with 9 bases spanning the gap.

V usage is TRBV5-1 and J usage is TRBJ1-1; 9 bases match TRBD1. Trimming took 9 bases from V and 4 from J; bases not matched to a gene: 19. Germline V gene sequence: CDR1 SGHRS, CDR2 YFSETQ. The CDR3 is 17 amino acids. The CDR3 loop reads CATSPGTGGFGGTEAFF. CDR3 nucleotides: TGCGCCACCTCCCCGGGAACAGGGGGCTTTGGGGGCACTGAAGCTTTCTTT. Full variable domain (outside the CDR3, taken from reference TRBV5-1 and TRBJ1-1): KAGVTQTPRYLIKTRGQQVTLSCSPISGHRSVSWYQQTPGQGLQFLFEYFSETQRNKGNFPGRFSGRQFSNSRSEMNVSTLELGDSALYLCATSPGTGGFGGTEAFFGQGTRLTVV.

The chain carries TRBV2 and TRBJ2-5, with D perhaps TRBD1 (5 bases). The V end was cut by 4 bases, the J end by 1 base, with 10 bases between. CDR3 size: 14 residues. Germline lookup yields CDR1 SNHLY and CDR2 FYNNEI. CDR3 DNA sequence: TGTGCCAGCAGTGTCCAGGGCAGCCAAGAGACCCAGTACTTC. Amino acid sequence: CASSVQGSQETQYF.

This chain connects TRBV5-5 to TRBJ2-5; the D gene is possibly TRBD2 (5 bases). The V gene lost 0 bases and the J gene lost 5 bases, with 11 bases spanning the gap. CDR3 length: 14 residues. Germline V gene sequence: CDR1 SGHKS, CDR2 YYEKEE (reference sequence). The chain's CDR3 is CASSLERSEETQYF. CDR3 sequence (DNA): TGTGCCAGCAGCTTGGAGCGGTCGGAGGAGACCCAGTACTTC.

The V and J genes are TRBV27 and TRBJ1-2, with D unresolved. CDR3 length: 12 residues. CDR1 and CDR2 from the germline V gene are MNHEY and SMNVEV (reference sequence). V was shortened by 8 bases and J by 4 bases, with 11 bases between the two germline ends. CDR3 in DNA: TGTGCCAGCCGAGGGAGTTCCTATGGCTACACCTTC. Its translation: CASRGSSYGYTF.

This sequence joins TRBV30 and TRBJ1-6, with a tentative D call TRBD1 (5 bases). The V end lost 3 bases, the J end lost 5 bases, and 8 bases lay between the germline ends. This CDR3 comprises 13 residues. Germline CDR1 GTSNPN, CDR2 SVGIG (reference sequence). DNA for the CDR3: TGTGCCTGGAGGGGGCAGGATAATTCACCCCTCCACTTT. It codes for CAWRGQDNSPLHF.

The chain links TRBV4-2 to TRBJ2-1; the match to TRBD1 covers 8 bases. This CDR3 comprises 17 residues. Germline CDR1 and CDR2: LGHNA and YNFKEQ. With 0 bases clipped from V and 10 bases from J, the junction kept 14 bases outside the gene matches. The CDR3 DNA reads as TGTGCCAGCAGCCAAGAGGGAGTGGGCAGGGGGCCTGGGGAGCAGTTCTTC. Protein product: CASSQEGVGRGPGEQFF.

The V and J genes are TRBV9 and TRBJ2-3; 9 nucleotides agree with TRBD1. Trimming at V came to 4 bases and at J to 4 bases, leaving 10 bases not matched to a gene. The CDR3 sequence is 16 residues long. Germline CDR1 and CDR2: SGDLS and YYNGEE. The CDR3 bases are TGTGCCAGCAGCCCCAGGACAGGGGACAACTCAGATACGCAGTATTTT. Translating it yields CASSPRTGDNSDTQYF.

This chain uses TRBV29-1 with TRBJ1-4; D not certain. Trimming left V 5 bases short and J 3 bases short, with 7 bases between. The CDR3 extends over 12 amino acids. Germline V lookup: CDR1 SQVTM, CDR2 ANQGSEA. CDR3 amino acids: CSVLGANEKLFF. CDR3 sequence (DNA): TGCAGCGTTCTCGGTGCTAATGAAAAACTGTTTTTT.

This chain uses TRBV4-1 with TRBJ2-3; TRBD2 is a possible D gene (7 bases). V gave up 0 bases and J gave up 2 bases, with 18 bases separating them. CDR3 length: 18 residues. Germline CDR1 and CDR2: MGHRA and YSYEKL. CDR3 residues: CASSQDRGASGTTDTQYF. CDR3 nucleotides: TGCGCCAGCAGCCAAGATCGGGGGGCTAGCGGCACCACAGATACGCAGTATTTT.

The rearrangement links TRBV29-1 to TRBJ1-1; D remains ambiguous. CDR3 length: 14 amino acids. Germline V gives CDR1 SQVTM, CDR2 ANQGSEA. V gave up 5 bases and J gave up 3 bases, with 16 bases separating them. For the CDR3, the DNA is TGCAGCGTTCGACCCCTCTTGAGGGACACTGAAGCTTTCTTT. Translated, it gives CSVRPLLRDTEAFF.